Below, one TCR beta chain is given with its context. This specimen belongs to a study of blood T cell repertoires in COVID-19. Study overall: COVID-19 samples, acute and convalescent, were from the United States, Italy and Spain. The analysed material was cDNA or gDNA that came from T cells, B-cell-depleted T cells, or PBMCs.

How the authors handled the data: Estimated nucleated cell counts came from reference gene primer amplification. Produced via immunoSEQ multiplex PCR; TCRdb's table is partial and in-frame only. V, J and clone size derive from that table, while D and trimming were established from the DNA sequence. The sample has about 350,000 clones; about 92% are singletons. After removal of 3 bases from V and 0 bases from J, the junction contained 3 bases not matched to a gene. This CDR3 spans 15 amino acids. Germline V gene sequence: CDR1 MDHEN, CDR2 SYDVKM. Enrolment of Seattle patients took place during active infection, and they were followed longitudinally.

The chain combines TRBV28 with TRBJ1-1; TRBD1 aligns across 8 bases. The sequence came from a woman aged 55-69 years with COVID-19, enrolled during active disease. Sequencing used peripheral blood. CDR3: CASSLTGVMNTEAFF. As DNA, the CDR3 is TGTGCCAGCAGTTTGACAGGGGTTATGAACACTGAAGCTTTCTTT.